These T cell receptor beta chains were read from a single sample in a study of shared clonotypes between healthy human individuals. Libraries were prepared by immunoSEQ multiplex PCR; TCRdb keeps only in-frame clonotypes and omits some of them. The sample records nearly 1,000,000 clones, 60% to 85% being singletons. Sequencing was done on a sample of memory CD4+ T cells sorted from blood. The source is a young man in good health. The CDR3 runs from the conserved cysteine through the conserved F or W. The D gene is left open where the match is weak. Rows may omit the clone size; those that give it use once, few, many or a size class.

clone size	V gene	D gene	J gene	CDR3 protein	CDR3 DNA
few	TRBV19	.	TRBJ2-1	CASSIAGVYNEQFF	TGTGCCAGTAGTATAGCGGGGGTCTACAATGAGCAGTTCTTC
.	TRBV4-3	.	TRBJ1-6	CASSQDGPGSSYNSPLHF	TGCGCCAGCAGCCAAGATGGTCCAGGGAGCTCCTATAATTCACCCCTCCACTTT
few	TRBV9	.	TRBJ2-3	CASGKQGLESDTQYF	TGTGCCAGCGGAAAGCAGGGACTGGAGTCCGATACGCAGTATTTT
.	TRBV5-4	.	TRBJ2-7	CASSPGTRIGEQYF	TGTGCCAGCAGTCCTGGGACTCGCATTGGGGAGCAGTACTTC
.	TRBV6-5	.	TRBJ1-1	CASSPRGNTEAFF	TGTGCCAGCAGTCCCCGCGGAAACACTGAAGCTTTCTTT
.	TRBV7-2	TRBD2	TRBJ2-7	CASSLTGTIYEQYF	TGTGCCAGCAGCTTAACCGGGACTATCTACGAGCAGTACTTC
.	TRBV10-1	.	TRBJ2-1	CASGRGSSYNEQFF	TGCGCCAGCGGCAGGGGATCCTCCTACAATGAGCAGTTCTTC
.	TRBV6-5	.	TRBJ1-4	CASSQGRGNEKLFF	TGTGCCAGCAGCCAGGGTCGGGGTAATGAAAAACTGTTTTTT
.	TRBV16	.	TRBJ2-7	CASSQSRGPYEQYF	TGTGCCAGCAGCCAATCGCGGGGCCCATACGAGCAGTACTTC
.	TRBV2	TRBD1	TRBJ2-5	CASSGQGYQETQYF	TGTGCCAGCAGTGGACAGGGGTACCAAGAGACCCAGTACTTC
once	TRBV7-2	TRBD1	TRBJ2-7	CASSQGQASYEQYF	TGTGCCAGCAGCCAAGGACAGGCGAGCTACGAGCAGTACTTC
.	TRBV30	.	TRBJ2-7	CAFNREGSYEQYF	TGTGCCTTTAACAGGGAAGGCTCCTACGAGCAGTACTTC
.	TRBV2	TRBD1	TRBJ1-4	CASILTGGENEKLFF	TGTGCCAGCATTCTAACAGGGGGAGAAAATGAAAAACTGTTTTTT
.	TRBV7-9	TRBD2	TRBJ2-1	CASSSIRSGIYNEQFF	TGTGCCAGCAGCTCGATCCGCAGCGGGATCTACAATGAGCAGTTCTTC
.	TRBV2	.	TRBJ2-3	CASTGETDTQYF	TGTGCCAGCACAGGGGAGACAGATACGCAGTATTTT
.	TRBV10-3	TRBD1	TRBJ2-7	CAIRLDRGRYEQYF	TGTGCCATCAGACTCGACAGGGGGCGTTACGAGCAGTACTTC
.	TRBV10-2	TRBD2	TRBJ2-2	CASSWGGSTGELFF	TGCGCCAGCTCCTGGGGGGGGAGCACCGGGGAGCTGTTTTTT
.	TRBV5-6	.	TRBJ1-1	CASSPWMNTEAFF	TGTGCCAGCAGCCCCTGGATGAACACTGAAGCTTTCTTT
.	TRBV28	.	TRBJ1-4	CASSSSRVTTNEKLFF	TGTGCCAGCAGTTCCTCTCGGGTCACAACTAATGAAAAACTGTTTTTT
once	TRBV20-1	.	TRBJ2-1	CSAILGGRQFF	TGCAGTGCTATCCTAGGCGGACGGCAGTTCTTC
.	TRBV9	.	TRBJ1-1	CASSPRGVGIAEAFF	TGTGCCAGCAGCCCCCGGGGGGTGGGGATAGCTGAAGCTTTCTTT
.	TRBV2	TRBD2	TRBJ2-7	CASSGWTSGARRYEQYF	TGTGCCAGCAGTGGTTGGACTAGCGGGGCGAGGAGGTACGAGCAGTACTTC
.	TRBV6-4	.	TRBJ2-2	CASRRLRNTGELFF	TGTGCCAGCAGAAGACTAAGGAACACCGGGGAGCTGTTTTTT
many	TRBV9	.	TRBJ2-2	CASSVGQGRNPGELFF	TGTGCCAGCAGCGTCGGGCAGGGGCGAAACCCCGGGGAGCTGTTTTTT
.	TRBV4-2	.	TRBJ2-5	CASSQEGEVLETQYF	TGTGCCAGCAGCCAAGAGGGGGAGGTTCTAGAGACCCAGTACTTC
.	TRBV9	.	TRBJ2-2	CASSAPGFAGELFF	TGTGCCAGCAGCGCCCCAGGGTTCGCCGGGGAGCTGTTTTTT